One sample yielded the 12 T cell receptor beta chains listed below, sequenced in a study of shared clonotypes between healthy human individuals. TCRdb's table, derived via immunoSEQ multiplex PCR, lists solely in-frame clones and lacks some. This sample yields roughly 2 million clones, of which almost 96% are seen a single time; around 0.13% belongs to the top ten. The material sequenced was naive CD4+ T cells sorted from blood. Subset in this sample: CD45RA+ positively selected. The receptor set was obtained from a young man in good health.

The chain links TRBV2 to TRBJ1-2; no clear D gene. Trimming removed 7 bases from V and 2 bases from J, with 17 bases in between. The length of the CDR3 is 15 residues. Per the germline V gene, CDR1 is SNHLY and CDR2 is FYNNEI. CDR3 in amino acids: CASNPRSDGNYGYTF. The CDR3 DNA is TGTGCCAGCAACCCGAGGTCCGACGGCAACTATGGCTACACCTTC.

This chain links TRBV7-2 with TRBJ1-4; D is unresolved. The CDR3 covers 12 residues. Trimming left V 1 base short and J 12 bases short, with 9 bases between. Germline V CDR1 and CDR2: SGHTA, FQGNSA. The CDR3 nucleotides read TGTGCCAGCAGCTTAGTGGGAGGAGAACTGTTTTTT. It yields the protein CASSLVGGELFF.

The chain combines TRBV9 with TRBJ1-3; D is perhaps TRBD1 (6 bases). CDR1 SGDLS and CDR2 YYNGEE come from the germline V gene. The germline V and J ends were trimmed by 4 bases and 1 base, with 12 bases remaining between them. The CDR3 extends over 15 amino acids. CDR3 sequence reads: CASSPRGDSGNTIYF. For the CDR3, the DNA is TGTGCCAGCAGCCCCAGGGGAGATTCTGGAAACACCATATATTTT.

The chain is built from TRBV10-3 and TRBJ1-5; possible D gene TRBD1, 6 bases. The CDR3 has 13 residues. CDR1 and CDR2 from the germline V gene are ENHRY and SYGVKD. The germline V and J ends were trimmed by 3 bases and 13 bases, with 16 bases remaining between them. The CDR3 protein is CAISDWDEGTQHF. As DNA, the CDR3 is TGTGCCATCAGTGATTGGGACGAGGGGACACAGCATTTT.

CDR3 DNA: TGCGCCAGCAGTCCACCTCTCCGAAGTTTGAACACTGAAGCTTTCTTT. Amino acids: CASSPPLRSLNTEAFF. V and J are TRBV10-2 and TRBJ1-1; no reliable D call. V was pared by 5 bases and J by 0 bases, with 16 bases between. Germline V lookup: CDR1 WSHSY, CDR2 SAAADI. The CDR3 consists of 16 residues.

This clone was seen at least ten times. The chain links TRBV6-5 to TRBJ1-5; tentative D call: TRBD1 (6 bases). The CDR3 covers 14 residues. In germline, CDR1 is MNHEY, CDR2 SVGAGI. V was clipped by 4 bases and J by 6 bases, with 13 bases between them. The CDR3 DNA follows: TGTGCCAGCAGTTCCAGGGGTGGGAGTCAGCCCCAGCATTTT. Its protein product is CASSSRGGSQPQHF.

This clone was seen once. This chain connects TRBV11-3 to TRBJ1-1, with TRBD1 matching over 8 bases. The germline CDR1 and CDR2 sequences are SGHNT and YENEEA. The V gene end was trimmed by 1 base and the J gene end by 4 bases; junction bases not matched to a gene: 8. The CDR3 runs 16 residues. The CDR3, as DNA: TGTGCCAGCAGCTTAGGTTACAGGGGGACGACCACTGAAGCTTTCTTT. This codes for CASSLGYRGTTTEAFF.

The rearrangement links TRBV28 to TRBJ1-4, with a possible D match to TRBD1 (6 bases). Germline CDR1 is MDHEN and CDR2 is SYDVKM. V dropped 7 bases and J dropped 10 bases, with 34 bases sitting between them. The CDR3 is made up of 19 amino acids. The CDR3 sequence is CASTSPGWQGKYMTGKLFF. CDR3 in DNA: TGTGCCAGCACTTCCCCGGGCTGGCAGGGCAAATATATGACAGGAAAACTGTTTTTT.

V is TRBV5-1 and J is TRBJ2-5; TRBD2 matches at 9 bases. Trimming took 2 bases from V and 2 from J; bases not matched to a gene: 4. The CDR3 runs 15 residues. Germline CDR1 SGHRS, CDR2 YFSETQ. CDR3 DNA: TGCGCCAGCAGCTTTAGCGGGGGTAGACAAGAGACCCAGTACTTC. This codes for CASSFSGGRQETQYF.

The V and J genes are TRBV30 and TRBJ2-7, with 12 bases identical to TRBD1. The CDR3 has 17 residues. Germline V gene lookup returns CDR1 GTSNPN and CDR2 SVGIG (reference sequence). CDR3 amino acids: CAKSGGTGGPGINEQYF. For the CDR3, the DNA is TGTGCGAAATCGGGTGGGACAGGGGGCCCTGGGATTAACGAGCAGTACTTC.

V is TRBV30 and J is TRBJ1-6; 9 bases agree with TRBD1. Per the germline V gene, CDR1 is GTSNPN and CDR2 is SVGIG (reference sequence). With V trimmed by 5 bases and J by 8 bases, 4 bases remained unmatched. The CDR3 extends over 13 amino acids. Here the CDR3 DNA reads TGTGCCTGGGGCGACAGGGGGGATTCACCCCTCCACTTT. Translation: CAWGDRGDSPLHF.

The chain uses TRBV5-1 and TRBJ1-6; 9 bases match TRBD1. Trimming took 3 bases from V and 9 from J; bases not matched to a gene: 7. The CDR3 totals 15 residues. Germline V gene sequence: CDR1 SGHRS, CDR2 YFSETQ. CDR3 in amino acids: CASSSLDRGISPLHF. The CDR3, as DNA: TGCGCCAGCAGCTCCCTGGACAGGGGAATTTCACCCCTCCACTTT.